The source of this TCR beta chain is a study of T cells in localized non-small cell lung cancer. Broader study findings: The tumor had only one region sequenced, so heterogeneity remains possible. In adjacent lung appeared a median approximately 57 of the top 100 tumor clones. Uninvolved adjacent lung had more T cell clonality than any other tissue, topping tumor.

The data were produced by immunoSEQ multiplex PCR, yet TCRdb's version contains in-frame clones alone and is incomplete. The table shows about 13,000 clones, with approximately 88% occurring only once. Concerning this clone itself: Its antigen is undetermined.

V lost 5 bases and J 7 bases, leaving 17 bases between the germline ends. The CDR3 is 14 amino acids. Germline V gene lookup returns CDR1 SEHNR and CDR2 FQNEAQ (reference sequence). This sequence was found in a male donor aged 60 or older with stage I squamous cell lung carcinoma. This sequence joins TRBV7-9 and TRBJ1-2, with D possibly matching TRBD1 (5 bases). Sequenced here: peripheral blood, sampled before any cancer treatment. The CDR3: CASSPGTNTGGYTF. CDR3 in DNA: TGTGCCAGCAGCCCAGGGACGAATACGGGTGGCTACACCTTC.